This TCR beta chain was observed in a study of regulatory dendritic cells for organ transplantation. Study overall: On day 6, the dendritic cells were exposed to LPS. General study results and limits: Memory T cells were less diverse than naive, with memory CD8+ most oligoclonal. Of resting T cell subsets, memory CD8+ had the most alloreactive clonotypes.

This CDR3 region has 12 residues. Germline CDR1 reads SEHNR; CDR2 reads FQNEAQ (reference sequence). The V end lost 5 bases, the J end lost 3 bases, and 7 bases lay between the germline ends. Sorted subsets were CFSE-labeled and cultured approximately 5 days with allogeneic dendritic cells. Naive CD45RA+ and memory CD45RO+ CD4+ or CD8+ T cells were FACS-sorted. Sequencing was performed with immunoSEQ multiplex PCR; in TCRdb, only in-frame clones are kept and a portion is missing. The repertoire holds approximately 22,000 clones, with over 75% as singletons. Comment on this clone: The antigen is not known.

This chain links TRBV7-9 with TRBJ2-5, with D uncertain. The sample was naive CD4+ T cells from blood cultured with dendritic cells. Subset described: CD45RA+ naive T cells. The clonotype was recovered from a human donor in good health. The DNA of the CDR3 is TGTGCCAGCAGCCCATCAGAAGAGACCCAGTACTTC. This translates into CASSPSEETQYF. Combining the CDR3 with reference TRBV7-9 and TRBJ2-5 gives the whole variable domain DTGVSQNPRHKITKRGQNVTFRCDPISEHNRLYWYRQTLGQGPEFLTYFQNEAQLEKSRLLSDRFSAERPKGSFSTLEIQRTEQGDSAMYLCASSPSEETQYFGPGTRLLVL.